The 23 T cell receptor beta chains below all came from one sample that was sequenced in a study of blood T cell repertoires in COVID-19. Some clones are missing from TCRdb's copy, which holds only in-frame ones; the method was immunoSEQ multiplex PCR. The table shows fewer than 110,000 clones, with approximately 81% occurring only once. Source material: peripheral blood. The receptors originated from a woman between 70 and 85 years old with active or convalescent COVID-19.

The V gene is TRBV15, the J gene TRBJ1-3, with D maybe TRBD1 (6 bases). The CDR3 spans 14 residues. Deletions cut 6 bases from V and 2 bases from J, with 11 bases between. CDR1 LNHNV and CDR2 YYDKDF come from the germline V gene (reference sequence). The CDR3 spells CATSYRETGNTIYF. CDR3 coding DNA: TGTGCCACCAGTTACAGGGAAACTGGAAACACCATATATTTT.

V usage is TRBV29-1 and J usage is TRBJ2-1; TRBD1 agrees at 9 bases. Germline lookup yields CDR1 SQVTM and CDR2 ANQGSEA. The CDR3 sequence is 14 residues long. V shed 4 bases, J shed 5 bases, and the junction held 6 bases outside the gene matches. The CDR3 DNA reads TGCAGCGTTGGCAGGGACAGGGTCCACAATGAGCAGTTCTTC. Its translation: CSVGRDRVHNEQFF.

The rearrangement links TRBV7-2 to TRBJ2-3; 8 nucleotides line up with TRBD2. V lost 5 bases to trimming and J lost 1 base; unmatched junction nucleotides: 5. Germline CDR1 is SGHTA and CDR2 is FQGNSA. The CDR3 totals 15 residues. The CDR3 DNA follows: TGTGCCAGCAGCCGGACTAGCCCACGCACAGATACGCAGTATTTT. This translates into CASSRTSPRTDTQYF.

This clone appeared a few times. The rearrangement links TRBV5-4 to TRBJ2-7; 9 nucleotides match TRBD2. The CDR3 covers 20 residues. Germline V gives CDR1 SGHNT, CDR2 YYREEE (reference sequence). Trimming removed 2 bases from V and 3 bases from J; junction bases left unmatched: 21. The DNA of the CDR3 is TGTGCCAGCAGCTTAAGCCCTCTCGACCCCTCGACTAGCGGAAACTACGAGCAGTACTTC. Its protein product is CASSLSPLDPSTSGNYEQYF.

This chain joins TRBV4-3 and TRBJ2-3; D gene unclear. Per the germline V gene, CDR1 is LGHNA and CDR2 is YSLEER. V lost 4 bases and J 6 bases, leaving 5 bases between the germline ends. CDR3 length equals 11 residues. The CDR3 DNA reads as TGCGCCAGCAGCCTCGGGGATACGCAGTATTTT. Its protein is CASSLGDTQYF.

V usage is TRBV28 and J usage is TRBJ1-5, with 8 bases fitting TRBD1. CDR1 is MDHEN, CDR2 SYDVKM, per germline. The CDR3 runs 16 residues. The V segment lost 5 bases and the J segment 2 bases; nucleotides outside the gene matches: 8. The CDR3 reads CASSPPTGDGNQPQHF. The CDR3 DNA reads as TGTGCCAGCAGTCCCCCGACAGGGGATGGCAATCAGCCCCAGCATTTT.

The V call is TRBV5-1, the J call TRBJ1-2; D is uncertain. Trimming stripped 4 bases from V and 8 bases from J, with 15 bases between. The CDR3 spans 13 residues. Looked up from germline, CDR1 is SGHRS and CDR2 is YFSETQ. The CDR3 is CASSNADGGGYTF. The CDR3 bases are TGCGCCAGCAGCAACGCGGACGGCGGGGGCTACACCTTC.

This chain uses TRBV7-2 with TRBJ2-5; 9 bases fit TRBD1. Germline CDR1 and CDR2: SGHTA and FQGNSA. This CDR3 has 14 residues. V was clipped by 2 bases and J by 6 bases; unmatched bases: 4. CDR3 amino acids: CASSLPGQGKTQYF. CDR3 in DNA: TGTGCCAGCAGCTTACCGGGACAGGGAAAGACCCAGTACTTC.

The chain employs TRBV6-6 and TRBJ2-5, with 7 bases identical to TRBD2. Unmatched junction bases numbered 1, after V lost 3 bases and J lost 3 bases. Germline CDR1 is MNHNY and CDR2 is SVGAGI (reference sequence). CDR3 length equals 13 residues. The CDR3 DNA sequence: TGTGCCAGCAGTTATCGGGGGGAAGAGACCCAGTACTTC. This translates into CASSYRGEETQYF.

The table lists this clone with a few counts. This chain connects TRBV18 to TRBJ1-4; the match to TRBD1 covers 7 bases. Germline values: CDR1 KGHSH, CDR2 LQKENI. Trimming took 2 bases from V and 5 from J; bases not matched to a gene: 11. The CDR3 contains 17 residues. The CDR3 is CASSPAPSGTVNEKLFF. CDR3 nucleotides: TGTGCCAGCTCACCAGCTCCTTCCGGGACAGTAAATGAAAAACTGTTTTTT.

This chain connects TRBV5-6 to TRBJ2-7; 8 bases match TRBD2. The V and J ends lost 2 bases and 5 bases, in that order; junction bases with no gene match: 15. In germline, CDR1 is SGHDT, CDR2 YYEEEE. The CDR3 has 17 residues. The CDR3 DNA reads as TGTGCCAGCAGCTTTAAAGTAGCGGGAACCCTGAGGGACGAGCAGTACTTC. Protein sequence: CASSFKVAGTLRDEQYF.

J is TRBJ2-7 and V is TRBV3-1 (or the pseudogene TRBV3-2), with TRBD2 matching 8 bases. The junction had 2 bases not matched to a gene; V was cut back by 0 bases and J by 4 bases. The germline V gene has CDR1 LGHDT and CDR2 YNNKEL (reference sequence). The CDR3 is made up of 14 amino acids. This CDR3 is CASSQDGGGYEQYF. The CDR3 region has the DNA TGTGCCAGCAGCCAAGACGGGGGGGGATACGAGCAGTACTTC.

In DNA, the CDR3 is TGTGCCAGCCGGAGCGGGAGCGGCATGGCCGGGGAGCTGTTTTTT. Translated, it gives CASRSGSGMAGELFF. The chain links TRBV7-2 to TRBJ2-2; 8 bases are shared with TRBD2. Trimming took 8 bases from V and 6 from J; bases not matched to a gene: 11. Looked up from germline, CDR1 is SGHTA and CDR2 is FQGNSA. The CDR3 is 15 amino acids.

Only one count was recorded for this clone. This CDR3 reads CASSLPDYSGEDTQYF. CDR3 nucleotides: TGTGCCAGCAGCTTGCCGGACTATAGTGGGGAAGATACGCAGTATTTT. The chain carries TRBV5-8 and TRBJ2-3; D is possibly TRBD2 (6 bases). Trimming took 1 base from V and 5 from J, leaving 17 bases between them. Per the germline V gene, CDR1 is SGHTS and CDR2 is YDEGEE. The CDR3 sequence is 16 residues long.

This sequence joins TRBV6-1 and TRBJ1-2; the D gene is possibly TRBD1 (5 bases). V lost 3 bases and J lost 4, with 9 bases in between. In germline, CDR1 is MNHNS, CDR2 SASEGT. This CDR3 spans 13 amino acids. DNA for the CDR3: TGTGCCAGCAGTGAGCAGGGTCCCTATGGCTACACCTTC. Protein: CASSEQGPYGYTF.

The chain combines TRBV10-2 with TRBJ1-1; D remains ambiguous. Trimming took off 2 bases at V and 10 bases at J, with 14 bases between the two ends. The CDR3 covers 13 residues. The germline V gene encodes CDR1 WSHSY and CDR2 SAAADI. CDR3 region: CASSEGYGRRAFF. The CDR3 bases are TGCGCCAGCAGTGAGGGTTATGGCCGCAGAGCTTTCTTT.

This chain uses TRBV7-6 with TRBJ1-5, with D perhaps TRBD1 (5 bases). The V end was cut by 1 base, the J end by 6 bases, with 7 bases between. The CDR3 has 13 amino acids. CDR1 is SGHVS and CDR2 is FNYEAQ in the germline V gene. Here the CDR3 reads CASSLEQGQPQHF. Here the CDR3 DNA reads TGTGCCAGCAGCTTAGAGCAGGGTCAGCCCCAGCATTTT.

This rearrangement joins TRBV6-2 or TRBV6-3 to TRBJ2-6, with 12 bases that match TRBD2. The CDR3 covers 19 residues. Germline V gene sequence: CDR1 MNHEY, CDR2 SVGEGT. V trimming: 0 bases; J trimming: 2 bases; junction bases outside the gene matches: 5. CDR3 nucleotide sequence: TGTGCCAGCAGTTACTCTCTAGCGGGAGGGTCGACTGGGGCCAACGTCCTGACTTTC. Amino acid sequence: CASSYSLAGGSTGANVLTF.

The rearrangement joins TRBV3-1 (or the pseudogene TRBV3-2) to TRBJ2-1, with a weak D call TRBD1 (5 bases). The CDR3 covers 13 residues. Per the germline V gene, CDR1 is LGHDT and CDR2 is YNNKEL (reference sequence). The germline V and J ends were trimmed by 4 bases and 3 bases, with 7 bases remaining between them. The CDR3 DNA follows: TGTGCCAGCAGCCTTCAGGGCTACAATGAGCAGTTCTTC. Protein sequence: CASSLQGYNEQFF.

This clone has only one observation. The V call is TRBV5-6, the J call TRBJ1-1, with 10 positions matching TRBD1. Germline-derived CDR1 and CDR2 are SGHDT and YYEEEE. After removal of 4 bases from V and 3 bases from J, the junction contained 6 bases not matched to a gene. CDR3 size: 15 residues. The CDR3 reads CASSPSTGGHTEAFF. As DNA, the CDR3 is TGTGCCAGCAGCCCGTCGACAGGGGGCCACACTGAAGCTTTCTTT.

This chain uses TRBV6-2 or TRBV6-3 with TRBJ2-3; D gene ambiguous. V was pared by 6 bases and J by 2 bases, with 6 bases between. Germline CDR1 is MNHEY and CDR2 is SVGEGT. The CDR3 runs 12 residues. The CDR3 DNA is TGTGCCAGCAGCCGAGTCACAGATACGCAGTATTTT. Translation: CASSRVTDTQYF.

The chain combines TRBV30 with TRBJ1-6; 8 positions match TRBD1. CDR3 length: 15 residues. Germline V CDR1 and CDR2: GTSNPN, SVGIG (reference sequence). V trimming: 0 bases; J trimming: 10 bases; junction bases outside the gene matches: 8. The CDR3 loop is CAWSVPDREMSPLHF. The CDR3 DNA follows: TGTGCCTGGAGTGTCCCGGACAGGGAAATGTCACCCCTCCACTTT.

The chain combines TRBV2 with TRBJ2-7, with 7 bases lining up with TRBD1. The V gene's germline CDR1 is SNHLY and CDR2 FYNNEI. This CDR3 is built from 15 residues. V was pared by 1 base and J by 3 bases, with 6 bases of the junction left unmatched. This chain's CDR3 is CASSEGGQVIYEQYF. CDR3 sequence (DNA): TGTGCCAGCAGTGAAGGAGGACAGGTGATCTACGAGCAGTACTTC. The complete variable domain, with remaining parts taken from reference TRBV2 and TRBJ2-7, reads EPEVTQTPSHQVTQMGQEVILRCVPISNHLYFYWYRQILGQKVEFLVSFYNNEISEKSEIFDDQFSVERPDGSNFTLKIRSTKLEDSAMYFCASSEGGQVIYEQYFGPGTRLTVT.